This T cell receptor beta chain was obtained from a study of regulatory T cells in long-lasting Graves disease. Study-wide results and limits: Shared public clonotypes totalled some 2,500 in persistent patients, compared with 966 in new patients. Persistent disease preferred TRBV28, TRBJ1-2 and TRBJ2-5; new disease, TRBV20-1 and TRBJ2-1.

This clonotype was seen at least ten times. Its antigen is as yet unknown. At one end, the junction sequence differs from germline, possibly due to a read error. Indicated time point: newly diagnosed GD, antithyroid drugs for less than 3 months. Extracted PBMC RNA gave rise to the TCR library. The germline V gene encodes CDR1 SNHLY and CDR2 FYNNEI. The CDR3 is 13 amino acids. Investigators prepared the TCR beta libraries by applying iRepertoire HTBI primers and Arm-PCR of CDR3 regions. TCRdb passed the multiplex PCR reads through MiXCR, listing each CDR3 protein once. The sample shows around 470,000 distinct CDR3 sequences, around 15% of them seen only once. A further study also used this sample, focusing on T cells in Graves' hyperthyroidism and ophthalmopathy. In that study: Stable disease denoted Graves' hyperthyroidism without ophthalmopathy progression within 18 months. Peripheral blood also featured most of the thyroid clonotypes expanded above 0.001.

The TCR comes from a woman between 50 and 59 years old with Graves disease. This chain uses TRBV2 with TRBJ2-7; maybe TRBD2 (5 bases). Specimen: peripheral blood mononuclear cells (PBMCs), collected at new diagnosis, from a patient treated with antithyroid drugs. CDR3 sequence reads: CASMGFTPGEQYF. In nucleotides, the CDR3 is TGTGCCAGCATGGGGTTTACCCCTGGGGAGCAGTATTTC. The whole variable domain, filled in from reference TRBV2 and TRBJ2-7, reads EPEVTQTPSHQVTQMGQEVILRCVPISNHLYFYWYRQILGQKVEFLVSFYNNEISEKSEIFDDQFSVERPDGSNFTLKIRSTKLEDSAMYFCASMGFTPGEQYFGPGTRLTVT.